This TCR beta chain was captured in a study of cytomegalovirus exposure and HLA in healthy donors. The PCR made use of 60 Vbeta and 13 Jbeta primers. Data came from immunoSEQ multiplex PCR; TCRdb stores just in-frame clones and leaves some out. The sample includes some 150,000 clones, around 81% seen only once; the top ten take roughly an eighth. Notes on this clone: The antigen is undetermined.

Study results and limitations: Presence/absence comparisons presumed near-even sequencing depth among donors.

The receptor was derived from a woman in her forties or fifties in good health and CMV-seronegative. Sample: PBMCs.

The chain's CDR3 is CASSFGQGPEAFF. CDR3 nucleotide sequence: TGCGCCAGCAGCTTCGGACAGGGCCCCGAAGCTTTCTTT. The V and J genes are TRBV5-1 and TRBJ1-1; TRBD1 matches at 8 bases. CDR3 length: 13 amino acids. The ends lost 2 bases at V and 8 bases at J; junction bases unmatched: 5. CDR1 SGHRS and CDR2 YFSETQ come from the germline V gene.